The subject of this entry is one T cell receptor (beta chain). Its specificity is not known. These data originate in a study of cytomegalovirus exposure and HLA in healthy donors. Study-wide results and caveats: Clonal expansion was found to be greater in HLA-associated TCR beta chains than in equally common others in a later analysis. Among the most significant clusters, several appeared linked to common viral pathogens in a later analysis.

It was with 60 Vbeta and 13 Jbeta primers that the PCR ran. Data came from immunoSEQ multiplex PCR; TCRdb stores just in-frame clones and leaves some out. The sample consists of 90,000 or so clones, 70% to 85% of them appearing once. With V trimmed by 0 bases and J by 4 bases, 10 bases remained unmatched. CDR3 length equals 17 residues. Looked up from germline, CDR1 is GTSNPN and CDR2 is SVGIG (reference sequence). The chain uses TRBV30 and TRBJ1-4; 8 bases map to TRBD1. This receptor was obtained from a man aged 50-60 years in good health and CMV-seronegative. Sequences were obtained from PBMCs. CDR3 nucleotides: TGTGCCTGGAGTGTACAGCGGACAGGGATTGGTAATGAAAAACTGTTTTTT. Protein product: CAWSVQRTGIGNEKLFF.